This T cell receptor beta chain is drawn from a study of T cell repertoires in aging, cancer and after chemotherapy. Study overall: Paired samples before and after chemotherapy came from glioblastoma patients receiving temozolomide-based therapy.

For this clonotype: Its cognate antigen is unknown.

TCR beta rearrangements were amplified from peripheral blood genomic DNA. General study points: Rebound thymic output was suggested by rising median generation probability during chemotherapy in each cancer cohort. In healthy donors, age-related TCR diversity loss mainly reflected lost richness.

TRB rearrangements spanning V, D and J were amplified using mixed TRB-A/B primers. TCRdb reprocessed the multiplex PCR reads via MiXCR and lists one record per CDR3 protein. The sample records roughly 8,500 distinct CDR3 sequences, about 53% being singletons. Per the germline V gene, CDR1 is MNHEY and CDR2 is SVGEGT. CDR3 length equals 17 residues. The germline V and J ends were trimmed by 2 bases and 1 base, with 17 bases remaining between them. The sample consisted of blood. The clonotype was recovered from a human donor with a solid tumor. The rearrangement uses TRBV6-2 or TRBV6-3 and TRBJ1-1; the D is unclear. CDR3 region: CASSYGIDPTWNTEAFF. In DNA, the CDR3 is TGTGCCAGCAGTTACGGAATTGACCCTACTTGGAACACTGAAGCTTTCTTT.